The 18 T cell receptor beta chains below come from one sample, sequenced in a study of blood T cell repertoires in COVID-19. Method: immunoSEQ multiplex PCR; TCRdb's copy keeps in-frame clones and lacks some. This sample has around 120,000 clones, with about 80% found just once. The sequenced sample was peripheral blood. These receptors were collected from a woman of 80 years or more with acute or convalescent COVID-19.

The CDR3, as DNA: TGTGCCAGCAGCCCTCGACAGGGTACAAGCGCTGAAGCTTTCTTT. Residues: CASSPRQGTSAEAFF. J is TRBJ1-1 and V is TRBV7-2; 7 nucleotides align to TRBD1. CDR1 is SGHTA and CDR2 is FQGNSA in the germline V gene. The CDR3 runs to 15 residues. V lost 5 bases to trimming and J lost 6 bases; unmatched junction nucleotides: 12.

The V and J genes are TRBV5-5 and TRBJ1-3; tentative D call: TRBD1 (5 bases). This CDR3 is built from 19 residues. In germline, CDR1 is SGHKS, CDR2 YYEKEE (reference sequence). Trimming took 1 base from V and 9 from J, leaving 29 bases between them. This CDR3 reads CASSLSGALAGTAGGTIYF. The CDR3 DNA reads TGTGCCAGCAGCTTGTCGGGCGCATTAGCTGGGACTGCCGGGGGCACCATATATTTT.

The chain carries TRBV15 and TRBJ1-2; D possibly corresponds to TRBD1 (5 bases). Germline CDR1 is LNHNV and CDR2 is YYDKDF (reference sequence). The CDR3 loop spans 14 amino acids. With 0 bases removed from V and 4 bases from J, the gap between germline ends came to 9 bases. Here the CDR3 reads CATSRDVGAYGYTF. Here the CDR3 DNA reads TGTGCCACCAGCAGAGATGTAGGGGCCTATGGCTACACCTTC. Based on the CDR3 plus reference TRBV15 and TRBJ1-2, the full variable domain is DAMVIQNPRYQVTQFGKPVTLSCSQTLNHNVMYWYQQKSSQAPKLLFHYYDKDFNNEADTPDNFQSRRPNTSFCFLDIRSPGLGDTAMYLCATSRDVGAYGYTFGSGTRLTVV.

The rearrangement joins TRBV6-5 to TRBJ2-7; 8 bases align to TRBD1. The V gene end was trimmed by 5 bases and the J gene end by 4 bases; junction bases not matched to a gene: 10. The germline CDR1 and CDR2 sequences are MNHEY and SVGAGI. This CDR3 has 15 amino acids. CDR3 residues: CASSRSDQGAYEQYF. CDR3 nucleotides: TGTGCCAGCAGTCGGTCTGACCAGGGGGCATACGAGCAGTACTTC.

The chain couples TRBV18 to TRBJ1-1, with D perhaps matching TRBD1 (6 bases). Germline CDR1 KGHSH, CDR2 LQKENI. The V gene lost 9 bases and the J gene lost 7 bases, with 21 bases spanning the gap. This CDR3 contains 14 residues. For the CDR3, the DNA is TGTGCCAGACCAAAAAGGGGGGGCGGTGGTGAAGCTTTCTTT. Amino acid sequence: CARPKRGGGGEAFF.

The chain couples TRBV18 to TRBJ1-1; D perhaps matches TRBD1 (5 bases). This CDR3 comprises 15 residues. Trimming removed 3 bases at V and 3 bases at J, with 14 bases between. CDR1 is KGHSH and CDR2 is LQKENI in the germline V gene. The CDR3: CASSPGGDRYTEAFF. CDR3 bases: TGTGCCAGCTCACCCGGGGGGGACCGGTACACTGAAGCTTTCTTT. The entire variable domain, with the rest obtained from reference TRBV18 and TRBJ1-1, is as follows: NAGVMQNPRHLVRRRGQEARLRCSPMKGHSHVYWYRQLPEEGLKFMVYLQKENIIDESGMPKERFSAEFPKEGPSILRIQQVVRGDSAAYFCASSPGGDRYTEAFFGQGTRLTVV.

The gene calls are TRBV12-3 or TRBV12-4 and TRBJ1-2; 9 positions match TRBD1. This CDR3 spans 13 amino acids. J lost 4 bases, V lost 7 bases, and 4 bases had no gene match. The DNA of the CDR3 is TGTGCCAGCAAACAGGGGGCCGGCTATGGCTACACCTTC. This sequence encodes CASKQGAGYGYTF.

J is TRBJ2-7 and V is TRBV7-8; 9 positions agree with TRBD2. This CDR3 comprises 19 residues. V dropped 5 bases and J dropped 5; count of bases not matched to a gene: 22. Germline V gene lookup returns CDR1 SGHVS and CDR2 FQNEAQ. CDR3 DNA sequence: TGTGCCAGCAGCCCCGACTGGGTGGGGTTAGCGGGAGATTCCCACGAGCAGTACTTC. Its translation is CASSPDWVGLAGDSHEQYF.

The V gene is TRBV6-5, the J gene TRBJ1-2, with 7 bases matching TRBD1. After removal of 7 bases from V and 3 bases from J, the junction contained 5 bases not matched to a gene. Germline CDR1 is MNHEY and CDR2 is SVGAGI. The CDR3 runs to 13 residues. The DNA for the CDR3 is TGTGCCAGCACCAGGGACAGCTACTATGGCTACACCTTC. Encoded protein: CASTRDSYYGYTF.

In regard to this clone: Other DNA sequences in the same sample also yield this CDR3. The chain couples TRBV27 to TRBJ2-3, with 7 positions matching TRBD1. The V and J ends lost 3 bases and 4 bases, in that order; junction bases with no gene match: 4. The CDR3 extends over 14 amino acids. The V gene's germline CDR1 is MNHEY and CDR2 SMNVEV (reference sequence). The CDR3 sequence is CASSLTGTADTQYF. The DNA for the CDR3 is TGTGCCAGCAGTTTGACAGGGACAGCAGATACGCAGTATTTT.

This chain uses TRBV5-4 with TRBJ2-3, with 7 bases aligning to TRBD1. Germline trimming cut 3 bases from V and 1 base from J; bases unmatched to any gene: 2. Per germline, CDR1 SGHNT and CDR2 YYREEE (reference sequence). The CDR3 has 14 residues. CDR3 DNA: TGTGCCAGCAGCTCCGGGACAGGCACAGATACGCAGTATTTT. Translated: CASSSGTGTDTQYF. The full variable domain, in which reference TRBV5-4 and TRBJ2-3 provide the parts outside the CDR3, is ETGVTQSPTHLIKTRGQQVTLRCSSQSGHNTVSWYQQALGQGPQFIFQYYREEENGRGNFPPRFSGLQFPNYSSELNVNALELDDSALYLCASSSGTGTDTQYFGPGTRLTVL.

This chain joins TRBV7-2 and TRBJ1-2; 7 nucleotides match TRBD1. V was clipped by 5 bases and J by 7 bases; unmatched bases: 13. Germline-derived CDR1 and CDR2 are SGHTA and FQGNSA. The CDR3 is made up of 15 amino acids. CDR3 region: CASSPPGTDTIGYTF. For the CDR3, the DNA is TGTGCCAGCAGCCCCCCCGGGACAGACACTATTGGCTACACCTTC.

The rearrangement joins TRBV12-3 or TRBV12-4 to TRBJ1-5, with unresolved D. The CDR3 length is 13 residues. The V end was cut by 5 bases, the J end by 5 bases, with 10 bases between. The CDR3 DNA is TGTGCCAGCAGTCTCAGTCATGATCAGCCCCAGCATTTT. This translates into CASSLSHDQPQHF.

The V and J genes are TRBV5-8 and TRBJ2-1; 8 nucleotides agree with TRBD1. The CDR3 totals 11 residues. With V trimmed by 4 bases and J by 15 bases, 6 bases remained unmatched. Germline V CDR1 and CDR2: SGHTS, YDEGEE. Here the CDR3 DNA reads TGTGCCAGCAGCCCCCGGACAGGGACGTTCTTC. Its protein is CASSPRTGTFF.

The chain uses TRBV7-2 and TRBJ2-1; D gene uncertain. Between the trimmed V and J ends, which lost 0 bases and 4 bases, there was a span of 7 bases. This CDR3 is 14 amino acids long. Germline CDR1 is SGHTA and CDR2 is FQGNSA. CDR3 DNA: TGTGCCAGCAGCTTAGCTGGCAGTTACAATGAGCAGTTCTTC. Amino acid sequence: CASSLAGSYNEQFF.

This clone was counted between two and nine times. CDR3 protein: CASSEGGADRYTF. CDR3 coding DNA: TGTGCCAGTAGTGAAGGGGGCGCAGACCGCTACACCTTC. The rearrangement joins TRBV19 to TRBJ1-2; 7 bases fit TRBD1. Trimming took 5 bases from V and 9 from J; bases not matched to a gene: 9. Germline loops: CDR1 LNHDA, CDR2 SQIVND (reference sequence). The CDR3 runs 13 residues.

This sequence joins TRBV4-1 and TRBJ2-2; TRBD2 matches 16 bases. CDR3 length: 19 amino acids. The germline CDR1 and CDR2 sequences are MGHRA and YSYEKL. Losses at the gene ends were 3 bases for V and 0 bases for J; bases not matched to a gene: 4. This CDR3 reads CASSQGLAGGGTNTGELFF. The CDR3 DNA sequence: TGCGCCAGCAGCCAGGGACTAGCGGGGGGGGGCACGAACACCGGGGAGCTGTTTTTT.

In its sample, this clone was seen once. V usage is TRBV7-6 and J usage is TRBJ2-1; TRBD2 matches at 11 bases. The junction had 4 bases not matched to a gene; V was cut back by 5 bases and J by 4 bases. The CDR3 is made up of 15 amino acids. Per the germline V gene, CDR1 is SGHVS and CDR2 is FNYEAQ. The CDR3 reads CASSGTSGSYNEQFF. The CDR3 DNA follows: TGTGCCAGCAGCGGCACTAGCGGGAGTTACAATGAGCAGTTCTTC.